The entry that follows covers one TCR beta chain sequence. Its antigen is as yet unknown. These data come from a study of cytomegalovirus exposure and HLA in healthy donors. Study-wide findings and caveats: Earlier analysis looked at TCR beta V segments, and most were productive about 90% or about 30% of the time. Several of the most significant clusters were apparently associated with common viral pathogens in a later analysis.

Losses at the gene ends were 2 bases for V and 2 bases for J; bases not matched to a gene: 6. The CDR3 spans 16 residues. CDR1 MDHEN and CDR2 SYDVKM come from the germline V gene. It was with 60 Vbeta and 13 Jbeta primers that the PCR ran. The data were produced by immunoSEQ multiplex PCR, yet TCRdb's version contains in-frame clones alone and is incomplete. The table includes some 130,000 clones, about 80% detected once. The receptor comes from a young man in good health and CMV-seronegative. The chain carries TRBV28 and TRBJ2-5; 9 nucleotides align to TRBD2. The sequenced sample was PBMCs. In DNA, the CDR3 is TGTGCCAGCAGTTTAGCTAGCGGGATGGGGCAAGAGACCCAGTACTTC. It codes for CASSLASGMGQETQYF.